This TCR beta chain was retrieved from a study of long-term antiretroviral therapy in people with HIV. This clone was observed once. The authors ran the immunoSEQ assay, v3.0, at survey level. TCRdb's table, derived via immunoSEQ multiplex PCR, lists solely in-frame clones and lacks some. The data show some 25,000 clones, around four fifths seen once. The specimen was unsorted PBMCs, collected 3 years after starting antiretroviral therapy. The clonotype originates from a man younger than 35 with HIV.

The CDR3 here is CASSLGSGVNTGELFF. CDR3 in DNA: TGTGCCAGCAGCTTGGGTAGCGGGGTCAACACCGGGGAGCTGTTTTTT. This chain links TRBV5-6 with TRBJ2-2; 8 positions match TRBD2. The germline CDR1 and CDR2 sequences are SGHDT and YYEEEE. V lost 0 bases, J lost 2 bases, and 3 bases stayed unmatched. The CDR3 spans 16 residues.